These T cell receptor beta chains were read from a single sample in a study of blood T cell repertoires in COVID-19. The assay was immunoSEQ multiplex PCR, and TCRdb's table has in-frame clones only and misses some. Among about 200,000 clones listed, 86% were seen once. The sample was peripheral blood. These receptors were taken from an elderly man with acute or convalescent COVID-19. The CDR3 runs from the conserved cysteine through the conserved F or W. The order of the fields is V gene, clone size, J gene, D gene, CDR3 protein, CDR3 DNA. A D gene is named only where the DNA matches it firmly. The listing skips clone size in some rows; elsewhere it reads once, few, many or a size class.

v_call: TRBV2
clone_size: NA
j_call: TRBJ2-3
d_call: NA
cdr3_aa: CASSVVTDTQYF
cdr3_nt: TGTGCCAGCAGTGTAGTCACAGATACGCAGTATTTT

v_call: TRBV6-4
clone_size: NA
j_call: TRBJ1-1
d_call: NA
cdr3_aa: CASSPTGNTEAFF
cdr3_nt: TGTGCCAGCAGTCCGACAGGGAACACTGAAGCTTTCTTT

v_call: TRBV18
clone_size: NA
j_call: TRBJ2-1
d_call: TRBD2
cdr3_aa: CASSTLQRGYNEQFF
cdr3_nt: TGTGCCAGCTCGACACTACAGCGGGGGTACAATGAGCAGTTCTTC

v_call: TRBV27
clone_size: NA
j_call: TRBJ1-1
d_call: NA
cdr3_aa: CASSLGRIGVEAFF
cdr3_nt: TGTGCCAGCAGTTTAGGCAGGATAGGGGTTGAAGCTTTCTTT

v_call: TRBV18
clone_size: NA
j_call: TRBJ2-5
d_call: TRBD1
cdr3_aa: CASSYTGQGETQYF
cdr3_nt: TGTGCCAGCTCCTACACGGGACAGGGGGAGACCCAGTACTTC

v_call: TRBV21-1
clone_size: once
j_call: TRBJ2-6
d_call: NA
cdr3_aa: CASSKSAPNPPGQGASGANVLTF
cdr3_nt: TGTGCCAGCAGCAAAAGTGCTCCGAATCCTCCGGGACAGGGGGCGTCTGGGGCCAACGTCCTGACTTTC

v_call: TRBV6-1
clone_size: NA
j_call: TRBJ2-5
d_call: NA
cdr3_aa: CASSDRDPRPETQYF
cdr3_nt: TGTGCCAGCAGTGACCGGGATCCTCGCCCGGAGACCCAGTACTTC

v_call: TRBV6-5
clone_size: once
j_call: TRBJ1-1
d_call: NA
cdr3_aa: CASSYEARAMNTEAFF
cdr3_nt: TGTGCCAGCAGTTACGAGGCCAGGGCAATGAACACTGAAGCTTTCTTT

v_call: TRBV6-5
clone_size: NA
j_call: TRBJ1-1
d_call: TRBD1
cdr3_aa: CASTGQGSTEAFF
cdr3_nt: TGTGCCAGCACTGGACAGGGGAGCACTGAAGCTTTCTTT

v_call: TRBV4-1
clone_size: NA
j_call: TRBJ2-7
d_call: NA
cdr3_aa: CASSQGGASYEQYF
cdr3_nt: TGCGCCAGCAGCCAGGGGGGGGCCTCCTACGAGCAGTACTTC

v_call: TRBV5-1
clone_size: NA
j_call: TRBJ2-3
d_call: TRBD2
cdr3_aa: CASSRTGTSSLADTQYF
cdr3_nt: TGCGCCAGCAGCCGGACCGGGACTAGCAGTTTAGCAGATACGCAGTATTTT

v_call: TRBV5-5
clone_size: NA
j_call: TRBJ2-1
d_call: TRBD1
cdr3_aa: CASRYQTGALWDEQFF
cdr3_nt: TGTGCCAGCAGATATCAGACAGGGGCGCTTTGGGATGAGCAGTTCTTC

v_call: TRBV6-8
clone_size: NA
j_call: TRBJ2-7
d_call: TRBD2
cdr3_aa: CAPCHDARGGRAGTHHEQYF
cdr3_nt: TGTGCCCCCTGTCACGACGCCCGGGGGGGGCGCGCGGGCACCCACCACGAGCAGTACTTC

v_call: TRBV21-1
clone_size: NA
j_call: TRBJ2-5
d_call: NA
cdr3_aa: CASSKAGGRARGETQYF
cdr3_nt: TGTGCCAGCAGCAAAGCAGGCGGGAGGGCCCGTGGGGAGACCCAGTACTTC